The rows below give T cell receptor beta chains drawn from one sample of a study of T cells in Graves' hyperthyroidism and ophthalmopathy. TCRdb itself ran the multiplex PCR reads through MiXCR, one entry per CDR3 protein. The repertoire has 600,000 to 650,000 distinct CDR3 sequences, around 15% of them found once; the top ten carry less than 4.5%. The sequenced sample consisted of blood. The receptor source for this set is a woman aged 25 to 39 with Graves' hyperthyroidism. Both conserved end residues are part of each CDR3. A D gene is named only where the DNA matches it firmly. Clone size appears in some rows only: once, few, many, or a class for an expanded clone.

d_call: .; v_call: TRBV13; clone_size: many; j_call: TRBJ2-1; cdr3_nt: TGTGCCAGCAGAGGGGGGCTCGGCAATGAGCAGTTCTTC; cdr3_aa: CASRGGLGNEQFF
d_call: .; v_call: TRBV29-1; clone_size: many; j_call: TRBJ2-1; cdr3_nt: TGCAGCGTTGGGGGCCGTGCTAGACACGATGAGCAGTTCTTC; cdr3_aa: CSVGGRARHDEQFF
d_call: .; v_call: TRBV5-4; clone_size: few; j_call: TRBJ2-1; cdr3_nt: TGTGCCAGCAGCTTTGTGGACACCAATGAGCAGTTCTTC; cdr3_aa: CASSFVDTNEQFF
d_call: .; v_call: TRBV29-1; clone_size: many; j_call: TRBJ1-1; cdr3_nt: TGCAGCGTTGCTCCAGAATTGAACACTGAAGCTTTCTTT; cdr3_aa: CSVAPELNTEAFF
d_call: .; v_call: TRBV5-5; clone_size: .; j_call: TRBJ1-5; cdr3_nt: TGTGCCAGCAGTTCTCATCGGGTTGCACAGCCCCAGCATTTT; cdr3_aa: CASSSHRVAQPQHF
d_call: .; v_call: TRBV28; clone_size: many; j_call: TRBJ1-5; cdr3_nt: TGTGCCAGCGTGGGGGGCTGGGGTAGCAATCAGCCCCAGCATTTT; cdr3_aa: CASVGGWGSNQPQHF
d_call: TRBD1; v_call: TRBV5-8; clone_size: many; j_call: TRBJ1-5; cdr3_nt: TGTGCCAGCAGCCGGGGACAGGGGATCAATCAGCCCCAGCATTTT; cdr3_aa: CASSRGQGINQPQHF
d_call: .; v_call: TRBV20-1; clone_size: .; j_call: TRBJ1-5; cdr3_nt: TGCAGTGCTATCGCCGGTGGCAGGAGCGACCAGCCCCAGCATTTT; cdr3_aa: CSAIAGGRSDQPQHF
d_call: .; v_call: TRBV12-3/TRBV12-4; clone_size: .; j_call: TRBJ1-2; cdr3_nt: TGTGCCAGCAGTTTAGTGTACGGGGGCAGCTATGGCTACACCTTC; cdr3_aa: CASSLVYGGSYGYTF
d_call: .; v_call: TRBV6-8; clone_size: many; j_call: TRBJ2-3; cdr3_nt: TGTGCCAGCATAGGCAGACCAACTAGCACAGATACGCAGTATTTT; cdr3_aa: CASIGRPTSTDTQYF
d_call: .; v_call: TRBV18; clone_size: .; j_call: TRBJ2-5; cdr3_nt: TGTGCCAGCTCACCACAATCCACAGATAACCAAGAGACCCAGTACTTC; cdr3_aa: CASSPQSTDNQETQYF
d_call: .; v_call: TRBV5-1; clone_size: .; j_call: TRBJ2-6; cdr3_nt: TGCGCCAGCAGCTTGATGGAGGGAGGGGCCAACGTCCTGACTTTC; cdr3_aa: CASSLMEGGANVLTF
d_call: .; v_call: TRBV28; clone_size: .; j_call: TRBJ1-3; cdr3_nt: TGTGCCAGCAGTTTAGAATCCGGGACCTGGATGGGTAGCACCATATATTTT; cdr3_aa: CASSLESGTWMGSTIYF
d_call: TRBD2; v_call: TRBV5-1; clone_size: many; j_call: TRBJ2-1; cdr3_nt: TGCGCCAGCAGCTTGGTACTAGCGGGTAGCGATGAGCAGTTCTTC; cdr3_aa: CASSLVLAGSDEQFF
d_call: .; v_call: TRBV5-1; clone_size: few; j_call: TRBJ1-2; cdr3_nt: TGTGCCAGCAGCTTGGCCCTCGCAGGACCCAACTATGGCTACACCTTC; cdr3_aa: CASSLALAGPNYGYTF
d_call: TRBD2; v_call: TRBV7-2; clone_size: .; j_call: TRBJ2-3; cdr3_nt: TGTGCCAGCCGACTCTCAGGGGCGGGAGGGCTCTCGACGCAGTATTTT; cdr3_aa: CASRLSGAGGLSTQYF
d_call: TRBD1; v_call: TRBV27; clone_size: .; j_call: TRBJ1-1; cdr3_nt: TGTGCCAGCAGTTTACGGATTAACAGGGGGCCGAACACTGAAGCTTTCTTT; cdr3_aa: CASSLRINRGPNTEAFF
d_call: TRBD2; v_call: TRBV6-2/TRBV6-3; clone_size: many; j_call: TRBJ2-1; cdr3_nt: TGTGCCAGCACCGGGACTAGCGGAACCGAGCAGTTCTTC; cdr3_aa: CASTGTSGTEQFF
d_call: .; v_call: TRBV30; clone_size: many; j_call: TRBJ2-1; cdr3_nt: TGTGCCTGGAGTGGAGCTTCCAGCTCCTACAATGAGCAGTTCTTC; cdr3_aa: CAWSGASSSYNEQFF
d_call: .; v_call: TRBV6-4; clone_size: .; j_call: TRBJ2-3; cdr3_nt: TGTGCCACCCCGCCAATCAATACGCAGTATTTT; cdr3_aa: CATPPINTQYF
d_call: TRBD2; v_call: TRBV11-2; clone_size: few; j_call: TRBJ2-7; cdr3_nt: TGTGCCAGCAGCTTAGTCTATAGCGGGAGCTCCTACGAGCAGTACTTC; cdr3_aa: CASSLVYSGSSYEQYF
d_call: .; v_call: TRBV28; clone_size: many; j_call: TRBJ1-5; cdr3_nt: TGTGCCAGTACTTACACCGGACAGCCCCAGCATTTT; cdr3_aa: CASTYTGQPQHF
d_call: TRBD2; v_call: TRBV13; clone_size: few; j_call: TRBJ2-5; cdr3_nt: TGTGCCAGCAGCTTTACGGGACTAGTGGGGACCCAGTACTTC; cdr3_aa: CASSFTGLVGTQYF
d_call: TRBD2; v_call: TRBV3-1; clone_size: many; j_call: TRBJ2-1; cdr3_nt: TGTGCCAGCAGCCAAGGCCTCGGAGCGGGAGGCCTCGAGCAGTTCTTC; cdr3_aa: CASSQGLGAGGLEQFF
d_call: .; v_call: TRBV11-2; clone_size: few; j_call: TRBJ2-2; cdr3_nt: TGTGCCAGCACAGCAGGGAGCACCGGGGAGCTGTTTTTT; cdr3_aa: CASTAGSTGELFF
d_call: TRBD1; v_call: TRBV28; clone_size: .; j_call: TRBJ1-5; cdr3_nt: TGTGCCAGCAGTTTGCCTCCGACCGGGACAGGGCTGTCCCAGCATTTT; cdr3_aa: CASSLPPTGTGLSQHF
d_call: TRBD1; v_call: TRBV20-1; clone_size: few; j_call: TRBJ1-5; cdr3_nt: TGCAGTGCTAGGGGGACAGGTCATAATCAGCCCCAGCATTTT; cdr3_aa: CSARGTGHNQPQHF
d_call: .; v_call: TRBV2; clone_size: many; j_call: TRBJ1-4; cdr3_nt: TGTGCCAGCAGTGGGCAGGAGACCCTTAATGAAAAACTGTTTTTT; cdr3_aa: CASSGQETLNEKLFF
d_call: .; v_call: TRBV28; clone_size: many; j_call: TRBJ2-7; cdr3_nt: TGTGCCAGCAGTTCCTCACGGACAGGGAGGGACCTCAACGAGCAGTACTTC; cdr3_aa: CASSSSRTGRDLNEQYF
d_call: .; v_call: TRBV9; clone_size: .; j_call: TRBJ1-1; cdr3_nt: TGTGCCAGCAGCGCGCAGGGGACCACTGAAGCTTTCTTT; cdr3_aa: CASSAQGTTEAFF
d_call: TRBD1; v_call: TRBV7-2; clone_size: many; j_call: TRBJ1-2; cdr3_nt: TGTGCCAGCAGCTCCCTGGGAACAGGGGGGTTTTTGTACTATGGCTACACCTTC; cdr3_aa: CASSSLGTGGFLYYGYTF
d_call: TRBD2; v_call: TRBV5-1; clone_size: .; j_call: TRBJ2-5; cdr3_nt: TGCGCCAGCAGCGCGACTAGCGGGGTGCCTGAGACCCAGTACTTC; cdr3_aa: CASSATSGVPETQYF
d_call: .; v_call: TRBV24-1; clone_size: many; j_call: TRBJ2-2; cdr3_nt: TGTGCCACCAGTGATTTGGTACAGGGTATGAACACCGGGGAGCTGTTTTTT; cdr3_aa: CATSDLVQGMNTGELFF
d_call: TRBD1; v_call: TRBV30; clone_size: many; j_call: TRBJ2-1; cdr3_nt: TGTGCCTGGACGGTCGGGACAGGAATGTACAATGAGCAGTTCTTC; cdr3_aa: CAWTVGTGMYNEQFF
d_call: .; v_call: TRBV2; clone_size: few; j_call: TRBJ1-4; cdr3_nt: TGTGCCAGCAGTAGACAGGAATTGGGGTACATGGCAACTAATGAAAAACTGTTTTTT; cdr3_aa: CASSRQELGYMATNEKLFF
d_call: TRBD2; v_call: TRBV5-1; clone_size: few; j_call: TRBJ2-2; cdr3_nt: TGCGCCAGCAGCTTTTCGGCGGGAGGTACCACCGGGGAGCTGTTTTTT; cdr3_aa: CASSFSAGGTTGELFF